The clone carrying this TCR beta chain was detected many times. Its target is unknown. TCRdb passed the RT-PCR reads through MiXCR, listing each CDR3 protein once. The sample contains under 550,000 distinct CDR3 sequences, 7.6% of which appear only once. CDR3 length: 15 amino acids. Germline V gene sequence: CDR1 SGHRS, CDR2 YFSETQ. Trimming took 3 bases from V and 4 from J; bases not matched to a gene: 7. The data are from a study of response to subunit inactivated influenza vaccine. General study findings and limits: Few new T cells, the authors suggested, are recruited by each seasonal influenza vaccination.

The rearrangement links TRBV5-1 to TRBJ1-5, with 7 bases matching TRBD1. Sequenced here: PBMCs from blood, sampled roughly 24 months after vaccination. The clonotype was recovered from a man aged 50-75 years who received an inactivated influenza vaccine. CDR3 in DNA: TGCGCCAGCAGCTCGGGGGACAGACCTAATCAGCCCCAGCATTTT. Its protein product is CASSSGDRPNQPQHF.